This T cell receptor beta chain was documented in a study of response to subunit inactivated influenza vaccine. Each CDR3 protein gets one entry after TCRdb re-called the RT-PCR reads with MiXCR. The sample has 250,000 to 350,000 distinct CDR3 sequences, 22% seen once; the top ten hold 10%. This clonotype occurred a few times. The sequencing used PBMCs from blood, collected about 20 months after vaccination. The sequence was obtained from a man between 50 and 69 years old who received an inactivated influenza vaccine.

CDR3 protein: CASSPPRQGDGYTF. DNA of the CDR3: TGTGCCAGCAGCCCTCCCCGACAGGGCGATGGCTACACCTTC. The chain combines TRBV7-9 with TRBJ1-2; TRBD1 matches at 7 bases. The CDR3 consists of 14 residues. Trimming cost V 5 bases and J 6 bases; bases outside gene matches: 9. In germline, CDR1 is SEHNR, CDR2 FQNEAQ (reference sequence).